This T cell receptor beta chain was sequenced in a study of cytomegalovirus exposure and HLA in healthy donors. General observations from the study: V- and J-gene trimming of TCR beta was linked (in a later analysis) to a missense DCLRE1C variant.

To note about this clone: What it binds is not known.

Amplification used 60 Vbeta primers and 13 Jbeta primers. Data came from immunoSEQ multiplex PCR; TCRdb stores just in-frame clones and leaves some out. The specimen's table records approximately 110,000 clones. Germline V gene data show CDR1 as SGHRS and CDR2 as YFSETQ. This CDR3 has 15 amino acids. V lost 0 bases and J lost 8, with 14 bases in between. V usage is TRBV5-1 and J usage is TRBJ1-4; D gene uncertain. This clonotype was obtained from a man aged 35 to 55 in good health and CMV-seronegative. Sequenced: PBMCs. The CDR3 spells CASSLAGRGSEKLFF. The CDR3 DNA reads TGCGCCAGCAGCTTGGCCGGTCGGGGAAGCGAAAAACTGTTTTTT.